This TCR beta chain was captured by sequencing in a study of CD8 T cells in Susac syndrome. There are 12 residues in the CDR3. Germline lookup yields CDR1 WSHSY and CDR2 SAAADI. V was clipped by 4 bases and J by 8 bases, with 9 bases between them. Random hexamers were used to reverse transcribe the RNA input (about 0.5 to 1 ug). TCRdb recomputed calls from the immunoSEQ multiplex PCR reads with MiXCR, one row per CDR3 protein. This sample has approximately 110,000 distinct CDR3 sequences, with more than 80% found just once. FACS was used to enrich TEMRA cells, whereas the CD8+ and CD4+ T cells were obtained by negative isolation.

Material for sequencing was CD8+ T cells from PBMCs. The genes are TRBV10-2 and TRBJ2-1, with D possibly being TRBD1 or TRBD2 (5 bases each). The clonotype originates from a human donor with multiple sclerosis. The CDR3 loop is CASSVGDDEQFF. The CDR3 DNA follows: TGCGCCAGCAGTGTGGGGGATGATGAGCAGTTCTTC.